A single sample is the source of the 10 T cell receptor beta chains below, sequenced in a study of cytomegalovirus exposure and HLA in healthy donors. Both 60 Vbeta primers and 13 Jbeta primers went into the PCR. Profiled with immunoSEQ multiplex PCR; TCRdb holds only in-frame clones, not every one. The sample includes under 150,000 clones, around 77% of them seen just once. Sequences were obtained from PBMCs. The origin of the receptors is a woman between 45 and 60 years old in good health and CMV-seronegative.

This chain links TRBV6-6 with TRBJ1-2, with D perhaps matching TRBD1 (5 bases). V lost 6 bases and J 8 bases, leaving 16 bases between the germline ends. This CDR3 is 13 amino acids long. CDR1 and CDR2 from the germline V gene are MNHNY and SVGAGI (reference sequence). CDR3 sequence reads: CASSLPGGDGYTF. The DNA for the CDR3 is TGTGCCAGCAGCCTACCCGGGGGTGACGGCTACACCTTC.

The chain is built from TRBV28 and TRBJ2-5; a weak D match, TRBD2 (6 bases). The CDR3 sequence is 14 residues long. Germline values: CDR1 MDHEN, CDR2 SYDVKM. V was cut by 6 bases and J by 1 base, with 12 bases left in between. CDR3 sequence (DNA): TGTGCCAGCAGAGCAGGAGGGGCCCAAGAGACCCAGTACTTC. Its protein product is CASRAGGAQETQYF.

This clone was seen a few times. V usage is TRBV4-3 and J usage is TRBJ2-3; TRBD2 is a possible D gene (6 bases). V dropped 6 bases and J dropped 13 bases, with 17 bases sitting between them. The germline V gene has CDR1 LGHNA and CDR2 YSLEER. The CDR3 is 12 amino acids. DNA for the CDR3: TGCGCCAGCAGAGGGACTGGAGGATTGGAGTATTTT. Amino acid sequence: CASRGTGGLEYF.

The DNA of the CDR3 is TGTGCCAGCAGCGTGACAAGCGGGGGGGCCTACAATGAGCAGTTCTTC. Protein sequence: CASSVTSGGAYNEQFF. The chain uses TRBV7-8 and TRBJ2-1; TRBD2 matches at 10 bases. V gave up 5 bases and J gave up 2 bases; unmatched junction bases: 6. The CDR3 contains 16 residues. Germline V gene sequence: CDR1 SGHVS, CDR2 FQNEAQ.

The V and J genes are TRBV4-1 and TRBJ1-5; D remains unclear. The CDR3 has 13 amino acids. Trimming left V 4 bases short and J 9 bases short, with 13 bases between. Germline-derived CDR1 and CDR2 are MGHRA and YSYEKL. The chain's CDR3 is CASSLGVQGPQHF. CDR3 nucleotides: TGCGCCAGCAGCCTCGGGGTCCAAGGGCCCCAGCATTTT.

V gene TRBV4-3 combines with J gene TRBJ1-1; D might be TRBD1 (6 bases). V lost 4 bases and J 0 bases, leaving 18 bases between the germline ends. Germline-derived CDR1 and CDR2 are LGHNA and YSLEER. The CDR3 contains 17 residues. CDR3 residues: CASSRGTLNVMNTEAFF. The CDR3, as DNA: TGCGCCAGCAGCCGGGGGACACTAAACGTCATGAACACTGAAGCTTTCTTT.

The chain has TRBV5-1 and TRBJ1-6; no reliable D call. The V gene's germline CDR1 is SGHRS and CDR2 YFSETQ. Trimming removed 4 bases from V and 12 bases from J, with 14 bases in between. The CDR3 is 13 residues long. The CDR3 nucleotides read TGCGCCAGCAGCAAAAACCCCGGGGAACCCCTCCACTTT. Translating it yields CASSKNPGEPLHF.

CDR3 protein: CASSETIRGSEAFF. CDR3 DNA: TGTGCCAGCAGTGAAACTATACGGGGATCTGAAGCTTTCTTT. The rearrangement links TRBV2 to TRBJ1-1; D unresolved. V dropped 2 bases and J dropped 6 bases, with 13 bases sitting between them. The germline V gene encodes CDR1 SNHLY and CDR2 FYNNEI. The CDR3 is 14 amino acids.

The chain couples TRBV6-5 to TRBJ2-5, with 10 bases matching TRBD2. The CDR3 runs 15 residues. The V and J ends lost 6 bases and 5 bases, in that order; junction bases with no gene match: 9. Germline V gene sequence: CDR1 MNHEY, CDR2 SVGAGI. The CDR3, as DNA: TGTGCCAGCAGCCTGACTAAGCGGGGGGGGGAGACCCAGTACTTC. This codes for CASSLTKRGGETQYF.

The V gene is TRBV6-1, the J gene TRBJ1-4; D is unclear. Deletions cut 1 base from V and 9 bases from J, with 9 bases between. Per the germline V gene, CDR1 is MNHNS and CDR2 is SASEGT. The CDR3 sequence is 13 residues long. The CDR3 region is CASSEGERKKLFF. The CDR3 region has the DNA TGTGCCAGCAGTGAAGGGGAGAGGAAAAAACTGTTTTTT.